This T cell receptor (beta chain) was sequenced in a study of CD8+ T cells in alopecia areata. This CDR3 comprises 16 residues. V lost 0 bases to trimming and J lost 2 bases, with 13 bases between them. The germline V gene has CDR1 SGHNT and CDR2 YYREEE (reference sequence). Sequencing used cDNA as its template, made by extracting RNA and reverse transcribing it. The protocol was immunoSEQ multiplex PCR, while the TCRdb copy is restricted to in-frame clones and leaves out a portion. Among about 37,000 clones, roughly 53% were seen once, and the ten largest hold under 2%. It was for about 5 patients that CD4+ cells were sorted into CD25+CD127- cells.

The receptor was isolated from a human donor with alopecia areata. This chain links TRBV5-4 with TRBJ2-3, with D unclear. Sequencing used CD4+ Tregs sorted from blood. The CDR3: CASSLGSRLFTDTQYF. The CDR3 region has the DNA TGTGCCAGCAGCTTGGGGAGCCGGTTGTTCACAGATACGCAGTATTTT. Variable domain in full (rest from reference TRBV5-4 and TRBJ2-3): ETGVTQSPTHLIKTRGQQVTLRCSSQSGHNTVSWYQQALGQGPQFIFQYYREEENGRGNFPPRFSGLQFPNYSSELNVNALELDDSALYLCASSLGSRLFTDTQYFGPGTRLTVL.